The text below deals with one T cell receptor (beta chain). V was clipped by 6 bases and J by 5 bases; unmatched bases: 3. CDR1 is MNHEY, CDR2 SVGAGI, per germline. The CDR3 has 13 residues. Only in-frame clones appear in the TCRdb table, and some are missing; sequencing was by immunoSEQ multiplex PCR. This table holds 55,000 to 80,000 clones, 88% found once. This record comes from a study of blood T cell repertoires in COVID-19. The rearrangement links TRBV6-5 to TRBJ2-3; the match to TRBD1 covers 9 bases. Sequenced input: peripheral blood. The TCR was taken from a man aged 50-60 years with acute or convalescent COVID-19. CDR3 residues: CASRRTGEDTQYF. CDR3 bases: TGTGCCAGCAGACGGACAGGGGAAGATACGCAGTATTTT.